This TCR beta chain comes out of a study of blood T cell repertoires in COVID-19. The CDR3 runs to 16 residues. Trimming removed 0 bases at V and 3 bases at J, with 12 bases between. Looked up from germline, CDR1 is SNHLY and CDR2 is FYNNEI. The table came from immunoSEQ multiplex PCR; TCRdb's copy has only in-frame clones and leaves some out. This table holds 400,000 or so clones, roughly 90% found once. The receptor was isolated from a young man with COVID-19, enrolled during active disease. Source material: peripheral blood. V is TRBV2 and J is TRBJ1-3, with D possibly matching TRBD1 (5 bases). In DNA, the CDR3 is TGTGCCAGCAGTGAAGCCCGCGGGGGGAGTGGAAACACCATATATTTT. Encoded protein: CASSEARGGSGNTIYF.